This T cell receptor beta chain is from a study of blood T cell repertoires in COVID-19. Study-level information: From T cells, B-cell-depleted T cells, or PBMCs came the material, which was cDNA or gDNA.

Original data processing: Amplifying reference gene primers gave estimates of nucleated cell counts. Profiled with immunoSEQ multiplex PCR; TCRdb holds only in-frame clones, not every one. The V and J calls and clone size are taken from that table; D and trimming were inferred from the DNA. Of 50,000 to 70,000 clones in the sample, about three quarters were seen once. CDR3 size: 16 residues. Germline V CDR1 and CDR2: LGHNA, YNFKEQ. V lost 1 base and J 1 base, leaving 11 bases between the germline ends. Material: peripheral blood. This chain connects TRBV4-2 to TRBJ1-5; a weak D match, TRBD1 (5 bases). This TCR derives from a man in his fifties or sixties with active or convalescent COVID-19. The CDR3 loop is CASSQVQGGSNQPQHF. The CDR3 nucleotides read TGTGCCAGCAGCCAAGTCCAGGGAGGGAGCAATCAGCCCCAGCATTTT.